The clone carrying this T cell receptor beta chain was counted many times. Its antigen is unidentified. A read error may account for a junction end that differs from germline. The sample originates from a study of spatial heterogeneity in lung cancer. Across the whole study: The donors were 55 to 80 patients with non-small cell lung cancer that was early-stage and untreated. A unique TCR and UMI combination showed up more than ten times in raw reads, on average. Regarding the study as a whole: Circulating ubiquitous expanded tumor TCRs were observed more frequently at resection than at follow-up.

The length of the CDR3 is 12 residues. The germline V gene has CDR1 SEHNR and CDR2 FQNEAQ (reference sequence). TCRdb re-derived calls from the 5' RACE reads in MiXCR, one entry per CDR3 protein. The sample holds more than 95,000 distinct CDR3 sequences, roughly an eighth seen once. The time point here: blood at routine non-recurrence follow-up after resection. Whole RNA came from tumor, nontumor lung or frozen PBMC and was sequenced without being sorted. This sequence was found in a male donor with early-stage non-small cell lung cancer. V is TRBV7-9 and J is TRBJ1-2; D unresolved. The sequencing here drew on PBMCs, taken at follow-up. The CDR3 DNA reads as TGTGCCAGCAGCCCCGGTGGGGTCTACGGATCATTC. Translating it yields CASSPGGVYGSF.